One and the same sample provided the 8 T cell receptor beta chains below, sequenced in a study of blood T cell repertoires in COVID-19. The repertoire was sequenced with immunoSEQ multiplex PCR; TCRdb's copy has only in-frame clones and lacks some. There are 200,000 to 300,000 clones in the sample; approximately 86% occur only once, and approximately 5.1% lies in the top ten. Sequenced input: peripheral blood. These receptors all stem from a woman aged 55-69 years with COVID-19, enrolled during active disease.

The V and J genes are TRBV6-2 or TRBV6-3 and TRBJ2-3, with 12 positions matching TRBD2. Germline trimming cut 7 bases from V and 0 bases from J; bases unmatched to any gene: 5. The CDR3 totals 16 residues. CDR1 is MNHEY, CDR2 SVGEGT, per germline. The CDR3 loop reads CASNPGTSGSTDTQYF. CDR3 nucleotides: TGTGCCAGCAACCCCGGGACTAGCGGGAGCACAGATACGCAGTATTTT.

The chain recombines TRBV28 with TRBJ1-3; 7 bases are a match to TRBD1. CDR1 is MDHEN and CDR2 is SYDVKM in the germline V gene. The CDR3 is 14 residues long. The V gene end was trimmed by 6 bases and the J gene end by 2 bases; junction bases not matched to a gene: 4. The CDR3 protein is CASSPQGAGNTIYF. CDR3 DNA sequence: TGTGCCAGCAGCCCGCAGGGGGCTGGAAACACCATATATTTT. The whole variable domain, filled in from reference TRBV28 and TRBJ1-3, reads DVKVTQSSRYLVKRTGEKVFLECVQDMDHENMFWYRQDPGLGLRLIYFSYDVKMKEKGDIPEGYSVSREKKERFSLILESASTNQTSMYLCASSPQGAGNTIYFGEGSWLTVV.

The chain joins TRBV28 to TRBJ1-1, with 12 bases lining up with TRBD1. V lost 2 bases and J lost 4; bases outside the gene matches: 5. CDR3 length: 16 amino acids. The germline CDR1 and CDR2 sequences are MDHEN and SYDVKM. The CDR3 here is CASSLRGQGASTEAFF. For the CDR3, the DNA is TGTGCCAGCAGTTTAAGGGGACAGGGGGCGAGCACTGAAGCTTTCTTT.

This chain joins TRBV28 and TRBJ2-2, with 9 bases fitting TRBD2. V was clipped by 6 bases and J by 4 bases; unmatched bases: 9. This CDR3 has 16 amino acids. The germline V gene has CDR1 MDHEN and CDR2 SYDVKM. CDR3 nucleotide sequence: TGTGCCAGCAGCCCCTCAGCGGGAGGTACCACCGGGGAGCTGTTTTTT. Residues: CASSPSAGGTTGELFF.

The CDR3 region is CASSDGQGVADTQYF. The CDR3 coding sequence is TGTGCCAGCTCCGACGGACAGGGTGTCGCAGATACGCAGTATTTT. The chain uses TRBV2 and TRBJ2-3; 8 bases are shared with TRBD1. The junction had 11 bases not matched to a gene; V was cut back by 8 bases and J by 4 bases. CDR1 and CDR2 from the germline V gene are SNHLY and FYNNEI. The CDR3 is 15 amino acids.

The chain uses TRBV5-1 and TRBJ2-7; 7 bases are shared with TRBD2. This CDR3 region has 13 residues. Germline V lookup: CDR1 SGHRS, CDR2 YFSETQ. The V gene end was trimmed by 0 bases and the J gene end by 6 bases; junction bases not matched to a gene: 3. CDR3 sequence: CASSLGEGSEQYF. The CDR3 nucleotides are TGCGCCAGCAGCTTGGGGGAGGGATCCGAGCAGTACTTC.

The chain joins TRBV15 to TRBJ2-7, with D unresolved. The CDR3 consists of 13 residues. The V gene's germline CDR1 is LNHNV and CDR2 YYDKDF (reference sequence). V was trimmed by 2 bases and J by 3 bases, leaving 8 bases between them. CDR3 nucleotide sequence: TGTGCCACCAGCAGATCCCCCAACTACGAGCAGTACTTC. This translates into CATSRSPNYEQYF.

This chain connects TRBV19 to TRBJ2-2; 8 bases agree with TRBD1. The CDR3 has 16 residues. Germline V lookup: CDR1 LNHDA, CDR2 SQIVND (reference sequence). Trimming removed 5 bases from V and 0 bases from J; junction bases left unmatched: 5. The CDR3 DNA reads TGTGCCAGTAGTGGACAGGGCCCCCCGAACACCGGGGAGCTGTTTTTT. Encoded protein: CASSGQGPPNTGELFF.